This TCR beta chain emerged from a study of T cells after posttransplantation cyclophosphamide. This related bone marrow graft donor gave peripheral blood on the day of marrow donation. The V and J ends lost 0 bases and 7 bases respectively, with 10 bases between them. CDR3 length: 15 residues. Per the germline V gene, CDR1 is LGHNA and CDR2 is YSLEER. TCRdb's table, derived via immunoSEQ multiplex PCR, lists solely in-frame clones and lacks some. The table shows under 75,000 clones, with 80% to 95% occurring only once. Source material: PBMCs. This TCR was sampled from a woman in her twenties or thirties in good health and a related stem cell transplant donor. This chain links TRBV4-3 with TRBJ1-6; D remains ambiguous. The CDR3 loop reads CASSQDRSGNSPLHF. As DNA, the CDR3 is TGCGCCAGCAGCCAAGATAGGTCCGGGAATTCACCCCTCCACTTT.